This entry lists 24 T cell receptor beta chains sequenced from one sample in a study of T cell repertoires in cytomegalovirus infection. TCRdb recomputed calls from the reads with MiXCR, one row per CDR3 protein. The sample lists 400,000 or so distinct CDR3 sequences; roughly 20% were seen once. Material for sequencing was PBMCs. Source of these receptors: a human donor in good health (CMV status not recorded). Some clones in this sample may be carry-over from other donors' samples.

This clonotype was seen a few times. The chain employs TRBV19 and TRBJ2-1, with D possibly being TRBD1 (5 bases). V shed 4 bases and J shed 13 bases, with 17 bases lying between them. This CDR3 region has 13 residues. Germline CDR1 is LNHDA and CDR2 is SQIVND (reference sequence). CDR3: CASSTTTVSGQFF. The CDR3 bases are TGTGCCAGTAGTACTACGACAGTCTCGGGTCAGTTCTTC.

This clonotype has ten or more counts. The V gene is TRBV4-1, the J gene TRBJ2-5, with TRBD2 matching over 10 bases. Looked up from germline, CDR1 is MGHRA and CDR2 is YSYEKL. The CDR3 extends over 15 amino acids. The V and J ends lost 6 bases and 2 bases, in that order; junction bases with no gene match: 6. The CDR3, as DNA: TGCGCCAGCAGGAAACTAGCGGGACCACAAGAGACCCAGTACTTC. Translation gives CASRKLAGPQETQYF.

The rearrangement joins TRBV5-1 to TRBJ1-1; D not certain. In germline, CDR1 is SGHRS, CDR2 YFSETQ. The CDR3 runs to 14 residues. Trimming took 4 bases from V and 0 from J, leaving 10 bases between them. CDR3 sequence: CASSPSGMNTEAFF. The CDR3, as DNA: TGCGCCAGCAGCCCGAGCGGTATGAACACTGAAGCTTTCTTT.

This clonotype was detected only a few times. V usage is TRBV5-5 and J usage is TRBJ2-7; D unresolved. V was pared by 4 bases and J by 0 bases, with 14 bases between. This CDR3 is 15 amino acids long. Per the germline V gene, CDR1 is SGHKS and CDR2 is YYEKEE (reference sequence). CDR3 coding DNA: TGTGCCAGCAGCGACGCCAAGACTGTCTCCTACGAGCAGTACTTC. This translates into CASSDAKTVSYEQYF. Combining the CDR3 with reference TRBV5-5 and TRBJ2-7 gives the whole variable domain DAGVTQSPTHLIKTRGQQVTLRCSPISGHKSVSWYQQVLGQGPQFIFQYYEKEERGRGNFPDRFSARQFPNYSSELNVNALLLGDSALYLCASSDAKTVSYEQYFGPGTRLTVT.

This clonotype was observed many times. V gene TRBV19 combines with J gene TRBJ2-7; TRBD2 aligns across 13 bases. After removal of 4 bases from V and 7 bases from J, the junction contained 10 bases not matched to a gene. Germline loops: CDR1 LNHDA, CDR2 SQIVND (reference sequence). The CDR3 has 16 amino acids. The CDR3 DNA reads TGTGCCAGTAGTAGGACTAGCGGGAGCACGAAAGAGGAGCAGTACTTC. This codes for CASSRTSGSTKEEQYF.

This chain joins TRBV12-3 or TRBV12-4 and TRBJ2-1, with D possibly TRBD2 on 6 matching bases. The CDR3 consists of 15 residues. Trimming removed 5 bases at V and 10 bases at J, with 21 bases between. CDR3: CASSRSTGGAMEQFF. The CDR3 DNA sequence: TGTGCCAGCAGTCGTTCTACTGGAGGGGCAATGGAGCAGTTCTTC.

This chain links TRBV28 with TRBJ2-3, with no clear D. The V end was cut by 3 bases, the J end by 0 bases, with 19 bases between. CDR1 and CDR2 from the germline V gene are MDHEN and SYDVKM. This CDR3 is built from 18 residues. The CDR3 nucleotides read TGTGCCAGCAGTTTCCACCCAGGTGTGGAGTCTAGCACAGATACGCAGTATTTT. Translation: CASSFHPGVESSTDTQYF. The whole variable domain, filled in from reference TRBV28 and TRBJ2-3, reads DVKVTQSSRYLVKRTGEKVFLECVQDMDHENMFWYRQDPGLGLRLIYFSYDVKMKEKGDIPEGYSVSREKKERFSLILESASTNQTSMYLCASSFHPGVESSTDTQYFGPGTRLTVL.

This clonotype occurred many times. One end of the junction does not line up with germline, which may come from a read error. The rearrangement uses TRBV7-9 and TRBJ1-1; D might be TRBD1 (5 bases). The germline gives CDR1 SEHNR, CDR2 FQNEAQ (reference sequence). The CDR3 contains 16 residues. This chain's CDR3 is CASTLGSSQGNTEAFF. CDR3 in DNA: TGTGCCAGCACCTTAGGTAGTTCGCAGGGGAACACTGAAGCTTTCTTT.

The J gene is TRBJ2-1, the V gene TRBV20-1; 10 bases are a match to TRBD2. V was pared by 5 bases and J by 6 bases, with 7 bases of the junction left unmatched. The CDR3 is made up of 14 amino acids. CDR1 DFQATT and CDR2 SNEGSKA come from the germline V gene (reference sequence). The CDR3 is CSAYASGGGNEQFF. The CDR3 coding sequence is TGCAGTGCTTATGCTAGCGGGGGCGGCAATGAGCAGTTCTTC.

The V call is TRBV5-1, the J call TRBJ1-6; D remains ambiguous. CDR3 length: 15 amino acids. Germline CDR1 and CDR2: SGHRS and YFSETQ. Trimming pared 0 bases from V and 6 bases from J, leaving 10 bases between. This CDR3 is CASSLGISFNSPLHF. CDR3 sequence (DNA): TGCGCCAGCAGCTTGGGAATCAGTTTTAATTCACCCCTCCACTTT.

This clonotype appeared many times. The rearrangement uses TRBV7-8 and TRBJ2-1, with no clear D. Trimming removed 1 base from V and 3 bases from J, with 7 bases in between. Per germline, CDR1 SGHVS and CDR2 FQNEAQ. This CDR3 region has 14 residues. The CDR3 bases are TGTGCCAGCAGCTTAGAGTCCCGCTACAATGAGCAGTTCTTC. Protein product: CASSLESRYNEQFF. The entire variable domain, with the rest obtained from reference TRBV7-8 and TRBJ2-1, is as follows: GAGVSQSPRYKVAKRGQDVALRCDPISGHVSLFWYQQALGQGPEFLTYFQNEAQLDKSGLPSDRFFAERPEGSVSTLKIQRTQQEDSAVYLCASSLESRYNEQFFGPGTRLTVL.

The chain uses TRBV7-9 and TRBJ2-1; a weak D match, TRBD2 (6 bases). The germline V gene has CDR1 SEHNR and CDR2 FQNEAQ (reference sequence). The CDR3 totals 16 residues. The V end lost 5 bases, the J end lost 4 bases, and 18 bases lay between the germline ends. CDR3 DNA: TGTGCCAGCAGCACTCGGGACTTTCAGGCTTACAATGAGCAGTTCTTC. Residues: CASSTRDFQAYNEQFF.

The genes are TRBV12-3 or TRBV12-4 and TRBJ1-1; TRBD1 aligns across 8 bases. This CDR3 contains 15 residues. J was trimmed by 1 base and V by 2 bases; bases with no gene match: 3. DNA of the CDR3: TGTGCCAGCAGTTTACGGACAGGGACGAACACTGAAGCTTTCTTT. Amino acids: CASSLRTGTNTEAFF.

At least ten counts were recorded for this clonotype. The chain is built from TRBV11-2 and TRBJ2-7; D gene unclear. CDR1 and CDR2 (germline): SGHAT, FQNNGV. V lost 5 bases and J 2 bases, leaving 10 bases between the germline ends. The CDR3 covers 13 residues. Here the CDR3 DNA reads TGTGCCAGCAGCCTCCCCTGGGCCTACGAGCAGTACTTC. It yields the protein CASSLPWAYEQYF.

CDR3 coding DNA: TGTGCCAGCAGTCCATACAGGGCGCCGGGGTTCTTC. Protein product: CASSPYRAPGFF. The chain is built from TRBV28 and TRBJ2-1, with D perhaps TRBD1 (6 bases). The CDR3 sequence is 12 residues long. Looked up from germline, CDR1 is MDHEN and CDR2 is SYDVKM. V lost 5 bases and J lost 15, with 17 bases in between.

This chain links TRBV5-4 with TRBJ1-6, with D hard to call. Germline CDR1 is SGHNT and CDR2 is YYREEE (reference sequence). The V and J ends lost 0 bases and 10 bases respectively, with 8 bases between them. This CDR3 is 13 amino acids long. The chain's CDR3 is CASSLGLNSPLHF. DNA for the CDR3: TGTGCCAGCAGCTTGGGTCTGAACTCACCCCTCCACTTT.

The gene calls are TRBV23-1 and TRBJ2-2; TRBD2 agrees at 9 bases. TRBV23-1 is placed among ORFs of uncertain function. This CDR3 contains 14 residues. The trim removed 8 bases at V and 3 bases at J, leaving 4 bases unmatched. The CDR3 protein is CASPAGGDTGELFF. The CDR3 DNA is TGCGCCAGCCCTGCGGGAGGGGACACCGGGGAGCTGTTTTTT.

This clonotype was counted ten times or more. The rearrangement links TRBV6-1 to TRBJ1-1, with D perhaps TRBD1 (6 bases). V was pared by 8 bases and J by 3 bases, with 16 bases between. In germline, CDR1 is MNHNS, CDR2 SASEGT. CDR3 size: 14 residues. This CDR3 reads CASGIYRVHTEAFF. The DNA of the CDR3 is TGTGCCAGCGGGATTTACAGGGTACACACTGAAGCTTTCTTT.

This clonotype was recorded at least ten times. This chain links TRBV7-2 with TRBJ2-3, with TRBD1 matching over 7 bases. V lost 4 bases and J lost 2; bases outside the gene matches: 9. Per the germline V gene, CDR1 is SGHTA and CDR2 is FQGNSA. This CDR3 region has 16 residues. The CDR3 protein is CASSSRTGGPTDTQYF. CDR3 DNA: TGTGCCAGCAGCTCCCGGACAGGTGGACCCACAGATACGCAGTATTTT.

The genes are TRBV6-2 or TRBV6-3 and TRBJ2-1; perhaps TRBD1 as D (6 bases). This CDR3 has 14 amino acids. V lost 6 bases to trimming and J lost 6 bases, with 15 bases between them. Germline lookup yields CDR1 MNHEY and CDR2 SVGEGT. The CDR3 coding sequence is TGTGCCAGCAGCCACACCCCAGGGGTCAATGAGCAGTTCTTC. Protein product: CASSHTPGVNEQFF.

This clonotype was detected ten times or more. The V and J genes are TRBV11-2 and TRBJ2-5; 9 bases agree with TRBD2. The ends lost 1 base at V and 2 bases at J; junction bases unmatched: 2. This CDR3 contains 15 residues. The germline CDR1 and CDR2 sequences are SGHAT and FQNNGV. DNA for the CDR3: TGTGCCAGCAGCTTAGGACTAGCGGTACAAGAGACCCAGTACTTC. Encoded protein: CASSLGLAVQETQYF.

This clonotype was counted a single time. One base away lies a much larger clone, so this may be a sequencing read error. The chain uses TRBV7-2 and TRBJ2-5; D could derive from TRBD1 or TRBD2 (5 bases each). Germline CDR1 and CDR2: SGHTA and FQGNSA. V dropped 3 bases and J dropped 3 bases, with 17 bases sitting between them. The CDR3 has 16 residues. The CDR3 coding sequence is TGTGCCAGCAGCTTTGACGTGGGGAGAGGGGAAGAGACCCAGTACTTC. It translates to CASSFDVGRGEETQYF.

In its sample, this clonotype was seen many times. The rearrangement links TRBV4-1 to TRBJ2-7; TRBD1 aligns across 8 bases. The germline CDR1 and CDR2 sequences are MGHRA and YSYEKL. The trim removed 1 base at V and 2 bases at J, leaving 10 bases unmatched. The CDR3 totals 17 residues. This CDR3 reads CASSQVGTGGSPYEQYF. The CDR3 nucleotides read TGCGCCAGCAGCCAAGTTGGGACAGGAGGGTCCCCCTACGAGCAGTACTTC.

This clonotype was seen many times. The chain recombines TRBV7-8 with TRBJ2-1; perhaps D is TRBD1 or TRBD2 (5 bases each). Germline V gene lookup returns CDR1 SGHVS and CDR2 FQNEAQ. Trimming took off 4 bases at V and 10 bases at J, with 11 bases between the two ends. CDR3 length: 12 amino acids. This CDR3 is CASSSTGREQFF. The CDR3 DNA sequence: TGTGCCAGCAGCTCCACGGGACGGGAGCAGTTCTTC.